The 17 T cell receptor beta chains listed next were all sequenced from one sample in a study of spatial heterogeneity in lung cancer. The time point: sample taken at primary tumor resection. These receptors have no identified antigens. Findings and limits, study-wide: Mutation tallies in tumors tracked expanded intratumoral alpha and beta TCR counts.

TCRdb called the 5' RACE reads again in MiXCR, with one record for every CDR3 protein. Of under 6,000 distinct CDR3 sequences in the sample, about 7.4% were seen once. Sequencing was performed on lung tumor tissue, taken at surgery. These TCRs come from a male donor with early-stage non-small cell lung cancer.

This clonotype was seen many times. The V call is TRBV11-2, the J call TRBJ2-3; TRBD2 aligns across 12 bases. CDR1 is SGHAT, CDR2 FQNNGV, per germline. This CDR3 is built from 15 residues. V lost 5 bases and J lost 5; bases outside the gene matches: 5. CDR3 nucleotide sequence: TGTGCCAGCAGCCCCCGGACTAGCGGGAAAGATACGCAGTATTTT. Protein sequence: CASSPRTSGKDTQYF.

There are many counts of this clonotype. V is TRBV6-2 or TRBV6-3 and J is TRBJ1-2; D is unresolved. V shed 6 bases and J shed 4 bases, with 12 bases lying between them. CDR1 and CDR2 (germline): MNHEY, SVGEGT. This CDR3 spans 13 amino acids. As DNA, the CDR3 is TGTGCCAGCAGCCTCGCGAGGATCTATGGCTACACCTTC. Translation gives CASSLARIYGYTF.

This clonotype occurred many times. The chain combines TRBV10-3 with TRBJ2-7; TRBD2 matches at 16 bases. The trim removed 2 bases at V and 12 bases at J, leaving 7 bases unmatched. CDR3 length: 15 amino acids. Germline V gene data show CDR1 as ENHRY and CDR2 as SYGVKD. The CDR3: CAISEPPGLAGGPYF. In DNA, the CDR3 is TGTGCCATCAGTGAGCCCCCGGGACTAGCGGGAGGGCCGTACTTC.

This clonotype occurred many times. The chain couples TRBV6-2 or TRBV6-3 to TRBJ1-2, with D tentatively TRBD1 (5 bases). Germline V lookup: CDR1 MNHEY, CDR2 SVGEGT. The CDR3 has 15 residues. V shed 5 bases and J shed 3 bases, with 16 bases lying between them. Written as DNA, the CDR3 is TGTGCCAGCAGTGGGTTCAGGGATTCCGACTATGGCTACACCTTC. Translated, it gives CASSGFRDSDYGYTF.

This clonotype showed up just a few times. The rearrangement joins TRBV20-1 to TRBJ1-1; D is undetermined. This CDR3 comprises 13 residues. Trimming cost V 1 base and J 5 bases, with 11 bases left between them. The germline gives CDR1 DFQATT, CDR2 SNEGSKA (reference sequence). The CDR3 DNA reads TGCAGTGCTAGAGGATCCCCGAGGACTGAAGCTTTCTTT. Protein product: CSARGSPRTEAFF.

The V call is TRBV9, the J call TRBJ2-7; 9 bases line up with TRBD1. V lost 4 bases and J lost 6; bases outside the gene matches: 8. The CDR3 is 14 amino acids. Per germline, CDR1 SGDLS and CDR2 YYNGEE. The CDR3 reads CASSTNWGQGEQYF. The CDR3 DNA follows: TGTGCCAGCAGCACAAACTGGGGACAGGGCGAGCAGTACTTC.

This clonotype has a count of ten or more. The chain couples TRBV2 to TRBJ2-1; 8 bases line up with TRBD2. The CDR3 length is 14 residues. The junction had 7 bases not matched to a gene; V was cut back by 4 bases and J by 8 bases. Germline-derived CDR1 and CDR2 are SNHLY and FYNNEI. CDR3 DNA sequence: TGTGCCAGCAGTGTCACCGGACTAGCCCATGAGCAGTTCTTC. It translates to CASSVTGLAHEQFF. Full variable domain (rest looked up from reference TRBV2 and TRBJ2-1): EPEVTQTPSHQVTQMGQEVILRCVPISNHLYFYWYRQILGQKVEFLVSFYNNEISEKSEIFDDQFSVERPDGSNFTLKIRSTKLEDSAMYFCASSVTGLAHEQFFGPGTRLTVL.

This clonotype was found many times. The J gene is TRBJ2-6, the V gene TRBV28; D gene ambiguous. Germline CDR1 and CDR2: MDHEN and SYDVKM. V lost 10 bases, J lost 4 bases, and 14 bases lay in between. The CDR3 runs 14 residues. The CDR3 region is CATGRPDGANVLTF. CDR3 nucleotides: TGTGCCACCGGACGGCCGGACGGGGCCAACGTCCTGACTTTC.

This clonotype was recorded at least ten times. The genes are TRBV20-1 and TRBJ1-3; the match to TRBD1 covers 8 bases. The CDR3 contains 15 residues. The V gene end was trimmed by 5 bases and the J gene end by 0 bases; junction bases not matched to a gene: 6. Looked up from germline, CDR1 is DFQATT and CDR2 is SNEGSKA (reference sequence). As DNA, the CDR3 is TGCAGTGCTCTCCGGACAGGGTCCTCTGGAAACACCATATATTTT. Translating it yields CSALRTGSSGNTIYF.

This clonotype is judged medium-sized (0.01 to 0.1%). The CDR3 loop is CASSSSGGQGIEQFF. The CDR3 DNA reads TGTGCCAGCAGTTCATCGGGGGGACAGGGTATTGAGCAGTTCTTC. This chain links TRBV12-3 or TRBV12-4 with TRBJ2-1, with 9 bases that match TRBD1. This CDR3 has 15 residues. The trim removed 4 bases at V and 9 bases at J, leaving 10 bases unmatched.

This clonotype is termed large. The gene calls are TRBV28 and TRBJ2-3; maybe TRBD1 (6 bases). The CDR3 spans 12 residues. The V end was cut by 9 bases, the J end by 14 bases, with 21 bases between. CDR1 is MDHEN and CDR2 is SYDVKM in the germline V gene. This CDR3 is CASNLSPGHLYF. The CDR3 nucleotides are TGTGCCAGTAACCTATCCCCGGGACATCTGTATTTT.

The table lists this clonotype with many counts. V is TRBV7-3 and J is TRBJ2-7; D may be TRBD2 (6 bases). Trimming took 5 bases from V and 7 from J, leaving 15 bases between them. CDR3 length: 13 amino acids. Germline CDR1 and CDR2: SGHTA and FQGTGA. In DNA form, the CDR3 reads TGTGCCAGCAGCCTCGCCGTTCGGGGGGAGCAGTACTTC. Protein: CASSLAVRGEQYF.

This clonotype was recorded at least ten times. The V call is TRBV5-1, the J call TRBJ2-7, with 9 bases fitting TRBD1. The V gene's germline CDR1 is SGHRS and CDR2 YFSETQ. Losses at the gene ends were 4 bases for V and 1 base for J; bases not matched to a gene: 6. This CDR3 is 15 amino acids long. The CDR3 sequence: CASSPGQGQSYEQYF. The CDR3 nucleotides read TGCGCCAGCAGCCCGGGACAGGGCCAATCCTACGAGCAGTACTTC.

This clonotype was observed many times. V is TRBV3-1 and J is TRBJ1-3, with unresolved D. V was cut by 1 base and J by 3 bases, with 10 bases left in between. The CDR3 sequence is 15 residues long. Germline V lookup: CDR1 LGHDT, CDR2 YNNKEL (reference sequence). The CDR3 sequence: CASSQGTRSGNTIYF. As DNA, the CDR3 is TGTGCCAGCAGCCAAGGGACTCGGAGTGGAAACACCATATATTTT.

The CDR3 bases are TGCGCCAGCAGCCCGAACCTTCGACGTAGCACAGATACGCAGTATTTT. Protein: CASSPNLRRSTDTQYF. The rearrangement joins TRBV5-1 to TRBJ2-3, with no clear D. Per the germline V gene, CDR1 is SGHRS and CDR2 is YFSETQ. This CDR3 spans 16 amino acids. V gave up 4 bases and J gave up 0 bases, with 15 bases separating them.

The genes are TRBV12-3 or TRBV12-4 and TRBJ2-1, with D uncertain. Trimming stripped 3 bases from V and 4 bases from J, with 10 bases between. The CDR3 runs to 14 residues. CDR3: CASSFAAEYNEQFF. The CDR3 DNA is TGTGCCAGCAGTTTCGCAGCCGAGTACAATGAGCAGTTCTTC.

Regarding this clonotype: A junction end diverges from the germline sequence, so it may reflect a read error. The rearrangement joins TRBV20-1 to TRBJ2-7; TRBD1 is a possible D gene (5 bases). The CDR3 length is 11 residues. CDR1 and CDR2 from the germline V gene are DFQATT and SNEGSKA (reference sequence). The CDR3 spells CSARSKATAVF. The CDR3 DNA reads as TGCAGTGCTAGAAGTAAGGCGACAGCCGTCTTC.